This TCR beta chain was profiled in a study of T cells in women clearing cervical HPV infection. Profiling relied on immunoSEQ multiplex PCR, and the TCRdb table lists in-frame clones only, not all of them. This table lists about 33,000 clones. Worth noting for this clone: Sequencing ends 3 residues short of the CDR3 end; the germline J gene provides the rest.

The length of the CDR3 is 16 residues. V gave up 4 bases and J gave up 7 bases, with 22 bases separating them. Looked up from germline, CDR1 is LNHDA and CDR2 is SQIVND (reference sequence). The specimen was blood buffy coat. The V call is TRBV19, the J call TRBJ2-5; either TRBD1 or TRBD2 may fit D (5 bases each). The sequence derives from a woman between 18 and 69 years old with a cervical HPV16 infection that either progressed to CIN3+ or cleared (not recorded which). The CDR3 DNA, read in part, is TGTGCCAGTAGTAGCCGGGATGAGGGGAAGGTCGGGACC. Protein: CASSSRDEGKVGT. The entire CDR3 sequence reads CASSSRDEGKVGTQYF.